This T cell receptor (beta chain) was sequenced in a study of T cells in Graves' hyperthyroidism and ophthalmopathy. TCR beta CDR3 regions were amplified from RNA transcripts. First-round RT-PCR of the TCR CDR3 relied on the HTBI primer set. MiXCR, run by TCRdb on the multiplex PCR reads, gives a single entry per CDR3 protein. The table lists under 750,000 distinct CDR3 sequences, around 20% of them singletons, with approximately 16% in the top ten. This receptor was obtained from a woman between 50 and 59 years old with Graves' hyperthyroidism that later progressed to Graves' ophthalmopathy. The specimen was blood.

The CDR3 coding sequence is TGCAGCGTTGTGGGACTGCAGGGTCTGGAGACCCAGTACTTC. This encodes CSVVGLQGLETQYF. The chain links TRBV29-1 to TRBJ2-5, with a weak D call TRBD2 (6 bases). The V end lost 4 bases, the J end lost 5 bases, and 17 bases lay between the germline ends. The CDR3 has 14 amino acids. Germline lookup yields CDR1 SQVTM and CDR2 ANQGSEA.